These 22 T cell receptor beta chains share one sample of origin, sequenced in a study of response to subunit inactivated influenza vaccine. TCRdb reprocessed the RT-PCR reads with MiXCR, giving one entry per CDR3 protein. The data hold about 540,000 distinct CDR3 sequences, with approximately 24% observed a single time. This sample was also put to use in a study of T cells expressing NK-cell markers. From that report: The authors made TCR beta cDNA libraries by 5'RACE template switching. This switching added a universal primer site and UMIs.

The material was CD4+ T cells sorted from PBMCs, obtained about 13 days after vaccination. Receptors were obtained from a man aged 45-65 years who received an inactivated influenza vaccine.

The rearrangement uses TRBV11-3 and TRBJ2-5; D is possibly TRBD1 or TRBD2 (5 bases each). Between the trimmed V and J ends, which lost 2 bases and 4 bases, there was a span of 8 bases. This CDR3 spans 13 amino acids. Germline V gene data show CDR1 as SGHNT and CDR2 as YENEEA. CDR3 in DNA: TGTGCCAGCAGCTTACATGGGGGAGAGACCCAGTACTTC. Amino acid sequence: CASSLHGGETQYF.

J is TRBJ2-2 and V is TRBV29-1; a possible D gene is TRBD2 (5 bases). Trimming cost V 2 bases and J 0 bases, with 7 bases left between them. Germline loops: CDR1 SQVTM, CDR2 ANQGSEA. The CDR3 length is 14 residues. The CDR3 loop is CSVEQEANTGELFF. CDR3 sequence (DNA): TGCAGCGTTGAACAGGAGGCGAACACCGGGGAGCTGTTTTTT.

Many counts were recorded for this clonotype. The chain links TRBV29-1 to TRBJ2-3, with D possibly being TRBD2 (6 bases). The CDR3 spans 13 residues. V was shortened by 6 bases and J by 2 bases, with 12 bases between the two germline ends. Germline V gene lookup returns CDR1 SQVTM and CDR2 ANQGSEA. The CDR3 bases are TGCAGCGTGACGACTAGGCTCACAGATACGCAGTATTTT. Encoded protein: CSVTTRLTDTQYF.

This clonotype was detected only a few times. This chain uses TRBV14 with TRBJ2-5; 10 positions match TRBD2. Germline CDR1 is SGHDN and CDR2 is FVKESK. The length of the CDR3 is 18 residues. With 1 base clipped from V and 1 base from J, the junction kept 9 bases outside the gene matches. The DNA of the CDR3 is TGTGCCAGCAGCCAAGTCGAGGGGGCTAGCGGGGGCCAAGAGACCCAGTACTTC. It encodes CASSQVEGASGGQETQYF. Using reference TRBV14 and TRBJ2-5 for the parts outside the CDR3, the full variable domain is EAGVTQFPSHSVIEKGQTVTLRCDPISGHDNLYWYRRVMGKEIKFLLHFVKESKQDESGMPNNRFLAERTGGTYSTLKVQPAELEDSGVYFCASSQVEGASGGQETQYFGPGTRLLVL.

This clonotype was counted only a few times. CDR3: CASSSQDRGGVYTF. The DNA for the CDR3 is TGTGCCAGCAGCTCACAGGACAGGGGGGGGGTCTACACCTTC. This chain joins TRBV3-1 and TRBJ1-2, with 10 bases aligning to TRBD1. This CDR3 region has 14 residues. With V trimmed by 5 bases and J by 10 bases, 10 bases remained unmatched. In germline, CDR1 is LGHDT, CDR2 YNNKEL (reference sequence). Supplemented by reference TRBV3-1 and TRBJ1-2, the full variable domain reads DTAVSQTPKYLVTQMGNDKSIKCEQNLGHDTMYWYKQDSKKFLKIMFSYNNKELIINETVPNRFSPKSPDKAHLNLHINSLELGDSAVYFCASSSQDRGGVYTFGSGTRLTVV.

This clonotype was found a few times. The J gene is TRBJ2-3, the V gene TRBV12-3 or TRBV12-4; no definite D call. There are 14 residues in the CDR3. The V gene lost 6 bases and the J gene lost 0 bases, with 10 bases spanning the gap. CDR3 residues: CASRSGLSTDTQYF. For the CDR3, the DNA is TGTGCCAGCAGGTCAGGTCTTAGCACAGATACGCAGTATTTT.

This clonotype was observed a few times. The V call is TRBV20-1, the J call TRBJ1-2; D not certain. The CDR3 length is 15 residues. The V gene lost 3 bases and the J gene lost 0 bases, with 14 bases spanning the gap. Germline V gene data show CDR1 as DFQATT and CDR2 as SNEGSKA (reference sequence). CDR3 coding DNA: TGCAGTGCTAGTGAACGAAGGGTACCTAACTATGGCTACACCTTC. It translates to CSASERRVPNYGYTF.

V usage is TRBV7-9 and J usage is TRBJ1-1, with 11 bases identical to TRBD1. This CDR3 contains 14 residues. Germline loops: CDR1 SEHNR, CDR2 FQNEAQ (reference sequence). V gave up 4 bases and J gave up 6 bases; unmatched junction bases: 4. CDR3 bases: TGTGCCAGCAGCTCCGGACAGGGGGCATCTGAAGCTTTCTTT. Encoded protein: CASSSGQGASEAFF.

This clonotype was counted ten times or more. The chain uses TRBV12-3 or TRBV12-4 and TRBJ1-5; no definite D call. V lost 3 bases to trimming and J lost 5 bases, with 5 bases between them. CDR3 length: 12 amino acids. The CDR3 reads CASSFGDQPQHF. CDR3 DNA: TGTGCCAGCAGTTTCGGTGATCAGCCCCAGCATTTT.

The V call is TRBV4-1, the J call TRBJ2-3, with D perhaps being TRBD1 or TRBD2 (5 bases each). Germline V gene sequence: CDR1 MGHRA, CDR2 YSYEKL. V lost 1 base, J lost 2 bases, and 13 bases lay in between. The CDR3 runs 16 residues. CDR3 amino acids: CASSQVWGPDTDTQYF. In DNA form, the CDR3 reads TGCGCCAGCAGCCAAGTGTGGGGACCCGACACAGATACGCAGTATTTT.

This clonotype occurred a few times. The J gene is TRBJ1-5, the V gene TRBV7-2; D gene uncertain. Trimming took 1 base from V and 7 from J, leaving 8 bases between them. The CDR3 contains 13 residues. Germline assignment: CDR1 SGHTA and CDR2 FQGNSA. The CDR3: CASSLGARQPQHF. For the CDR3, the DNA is TGTGCCAGCAGCTTAGGGGCACGGCAGCCCCAGCATTTT.

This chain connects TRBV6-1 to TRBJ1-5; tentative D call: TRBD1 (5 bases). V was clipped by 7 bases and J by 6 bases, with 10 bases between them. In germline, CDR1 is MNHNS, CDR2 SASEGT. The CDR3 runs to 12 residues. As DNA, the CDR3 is TGTGCCAGCAATCGAGGGGCTCAGCCCCAGCATTTT. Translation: CASNRGAQPQHF.

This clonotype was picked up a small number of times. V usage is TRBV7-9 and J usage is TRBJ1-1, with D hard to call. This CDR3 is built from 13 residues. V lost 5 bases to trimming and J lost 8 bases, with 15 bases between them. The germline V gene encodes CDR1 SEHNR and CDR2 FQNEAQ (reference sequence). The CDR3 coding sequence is TGTGCCAGCAGCCTTTTGTCCCAAGCCGAAGCTTTCTTT. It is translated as CASSLLSQAEAFF.

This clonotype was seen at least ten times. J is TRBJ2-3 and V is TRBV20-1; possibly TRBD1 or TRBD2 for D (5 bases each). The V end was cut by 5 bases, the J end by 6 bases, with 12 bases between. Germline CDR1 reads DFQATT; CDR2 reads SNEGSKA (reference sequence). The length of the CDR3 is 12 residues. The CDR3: CSAPGRPDTQYF. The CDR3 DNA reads TGCAGTGCTCCGGGGCGCCCGGATACGCAGTATTTT.

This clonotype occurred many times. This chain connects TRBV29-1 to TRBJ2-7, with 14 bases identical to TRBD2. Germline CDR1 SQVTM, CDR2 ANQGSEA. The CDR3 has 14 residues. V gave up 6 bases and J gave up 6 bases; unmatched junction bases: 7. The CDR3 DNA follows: TGCAGCGTAGCGACTAGCGGGAGGGCGACCGAGCAGTACTTC. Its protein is CSVATSGRATEQYF.

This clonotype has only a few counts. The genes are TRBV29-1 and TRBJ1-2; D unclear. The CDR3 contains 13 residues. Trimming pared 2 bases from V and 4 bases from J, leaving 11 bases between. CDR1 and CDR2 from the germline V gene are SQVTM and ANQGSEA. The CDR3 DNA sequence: TGCAGCGTTGAATCGCCCGGTACCTATGGCTACACCTTC. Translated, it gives CSVESPGTYGYTF.

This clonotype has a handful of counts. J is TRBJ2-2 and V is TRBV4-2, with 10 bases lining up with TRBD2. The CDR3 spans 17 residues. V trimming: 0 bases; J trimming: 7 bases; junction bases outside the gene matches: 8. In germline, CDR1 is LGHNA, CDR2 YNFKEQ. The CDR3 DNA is TGTGCCAGCAGCCAAGATATCGGGACTAGCGTGAGCGGGGAGCTGTTTTTT. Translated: CASSQDIGTSVSGELFF.

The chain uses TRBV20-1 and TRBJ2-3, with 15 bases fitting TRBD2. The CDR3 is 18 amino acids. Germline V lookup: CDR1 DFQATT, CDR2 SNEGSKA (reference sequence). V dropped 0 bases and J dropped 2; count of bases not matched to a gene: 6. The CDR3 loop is CSARDTGLAGGITDTQYF. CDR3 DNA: TGCAGTGCTAGAGATACAGGACTAGCGGGAGGGATCACAGATACGCAGTATTTT.

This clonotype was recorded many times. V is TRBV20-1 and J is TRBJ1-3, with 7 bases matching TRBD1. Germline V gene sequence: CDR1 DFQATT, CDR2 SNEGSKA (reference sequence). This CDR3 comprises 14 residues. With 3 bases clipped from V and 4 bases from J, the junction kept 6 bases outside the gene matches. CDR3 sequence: CSASGQVAGNTIYF. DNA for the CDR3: TGCAGTGCTAGTGGACAGGTCGCGGGAAACACCATATATTTT.

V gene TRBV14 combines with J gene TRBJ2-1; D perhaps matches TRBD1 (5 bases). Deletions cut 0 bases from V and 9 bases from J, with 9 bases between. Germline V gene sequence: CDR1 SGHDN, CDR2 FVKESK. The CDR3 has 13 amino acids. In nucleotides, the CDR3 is TGTGCCAGCAGCCAAGATCGGCAGGGTGAGCAGTTCTTC. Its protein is CASSQDRQGEQFF.

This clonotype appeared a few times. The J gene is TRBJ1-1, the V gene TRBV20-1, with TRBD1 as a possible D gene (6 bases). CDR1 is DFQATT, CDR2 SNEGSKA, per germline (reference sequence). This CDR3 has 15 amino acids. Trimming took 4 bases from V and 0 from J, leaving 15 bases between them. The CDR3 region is CSATTRTAMNTEAFF. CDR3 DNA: TGCAGTGCTACAACACGGACAGCCATGAACACTGAAGCTTTCTTT.

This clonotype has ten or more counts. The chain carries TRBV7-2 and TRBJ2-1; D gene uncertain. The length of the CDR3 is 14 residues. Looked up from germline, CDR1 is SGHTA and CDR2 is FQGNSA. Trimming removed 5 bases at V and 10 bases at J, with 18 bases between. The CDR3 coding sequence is TGTGCCAGCAGCATCGCGCCTAGTGTACAGGAGCAGTTCTTC. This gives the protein CASSIAPSVQEQFF.